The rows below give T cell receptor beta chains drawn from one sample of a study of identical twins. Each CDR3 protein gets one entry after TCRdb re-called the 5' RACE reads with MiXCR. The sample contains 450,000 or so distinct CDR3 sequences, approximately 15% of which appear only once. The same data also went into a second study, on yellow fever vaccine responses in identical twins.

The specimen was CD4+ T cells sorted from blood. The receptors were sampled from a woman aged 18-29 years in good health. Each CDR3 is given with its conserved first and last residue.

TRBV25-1 CASSEYKGRGTGGDTQYF
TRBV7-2 CASSLGFLGRETQYF
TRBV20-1 CSAPRTSGSVDEQFF
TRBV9 CASSEGQITYEQYF
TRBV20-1 CSARTGTSGSGEQFF
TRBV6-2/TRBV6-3 CASSYRRDTGELFF
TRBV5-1 CASSLGLAGERTDTQYF
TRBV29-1 CSGAGGKDTQYF
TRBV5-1 CASSPGTSGYYNEQFF
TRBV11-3 CASSESSGGLQETQYF
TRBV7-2 CASSLAGSYYGYTF
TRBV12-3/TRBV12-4 CASRTSGRKTDTQYF
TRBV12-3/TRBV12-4 CASSQGLAAIYNEQFF
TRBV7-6 CASSPGTPPDGYTF
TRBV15 CATSRGPRQGDTEAFF
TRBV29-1 CSVGGIGQGTDTQYF
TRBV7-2 CASSLATSGSYEQYF
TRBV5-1 CASSLLGQPNQPQHF
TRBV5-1 CASSFEGLTGELFF
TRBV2 CASNMNGLNEQFF
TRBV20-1 CSARDERGGPTQYF
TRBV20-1 CSATLPGLAITYEQYF
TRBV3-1 CASSQLDSPNSPLHF
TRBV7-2 CASSLGTSDYYEQYF
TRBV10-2 CASKPAGLAGAKSSYEQYF
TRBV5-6 CASSLLQRAEASTDTQYF
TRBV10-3 CAISPGQGKYEQYF
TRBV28 CASKGWGSTDTQYF
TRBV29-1 CSVEEAGQGLGEQYF
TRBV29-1 CSVVDRAPYNEQFF
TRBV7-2 CASSSQLATGELFF
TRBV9 CASSVEDKPYNEQFF
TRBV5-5 CASSLEVGLNTGELFF
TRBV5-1 CASYSGRNTGELFF
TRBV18 CASSPSEQGPQHF
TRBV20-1 CSALGMGLVPSEQYF
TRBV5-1 CASSLALTGTGSYEQYF
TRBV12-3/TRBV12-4 CASSLRSGLSSYNEQFF
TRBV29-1 CSVDGGTSGAPGDTQYF
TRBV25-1 CASSDPHTSANYGYTF
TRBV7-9 CASSFAGQIYYGYTF
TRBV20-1 CSASASSGPYEQYF
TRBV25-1 CASSRTSGANTDTQYF
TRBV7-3 CASSLPGTGGPSGANVLTF
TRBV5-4 CASSSSTGFSSYEQYF
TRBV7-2 CASSTRQFGAQPQHF
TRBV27 CASSLMGQNTDTQYF
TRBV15 CATGLGRGLTYEQYF
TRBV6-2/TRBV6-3 CASSSPRPHEQYF
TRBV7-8 CASSLVPSLSDTQYF
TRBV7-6 CASSLGSPGFSLYEQYF
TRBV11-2 CASSLEHNYGYTF
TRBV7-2 CASSYLIGGGYNEQFF